The 8 T cell receptor beta chains below were found in one sample sequenced in a study of blood T cell repertoires in COVID-19. Method: immunoSEQ multiplex PCR; TCRdb's copy keeps in-frame clones and lacks some. The sample consists of about 92,000 clones, roughly 72% of them appearing once. Sequenced material: peripheral blood. The receptor set was obtained from a woman aged 55-69 years in a cohort sampled during active or convalescent COVID-19.

The chain has TRBV10-3 and TRBJ2-3, with 12 bases identical to TRBD2. CDR3 size: 15 residues. V lost 5 bases to trimming and J lost 2 bases; unmatched junction nucleotides: 2. Germline V gene sequence: CDR1 ENHRY, CDR2 SYGVKD. Written as DNA, the CDR3 is TGTGCCATCAGTCGGACTAGCGGGGACACAGATACGCAGTATTTT. Translation gives CAISRTSGDTDTQYF.

This clone was recorded only once. J is TRBJ2-7 and V is TRBV5-8, with TRBD1 matching 7 bases. The germline CDR1 and CDR2 sequences are SGHTS and YDEGEE. This CDR3 has 15 residues. V was pared by 0 bases and J by 5 bases, with 8 bases of the junction left unmatched. For the CDR3, the DNA is TGTGCCAGCAGCTTGGCCTCGACAGGGATCCACGAGCAGTACTTC. This translates into CASSLASTGIHEQYF.

The chain links TRBV6-2 or TRBV6-3 to TRBJ1-5, with D maybe TRBD1 (6 bases). The CDR3 is 17 amino acids. V shed 2 bases and J shed 0 bases, with 14 bases lying between them. The germline CDR1 and CDR2 sequences are MNHEY and SVGEGT. The CDR3 DNA sequence: TGTGCCAGCAGTTACGGGTTTGGACAGTATAGCAATCAGCCCCAGCATTTT. Encoded protein: CASSYGFGQYSNQPQHF.

V is TRBV5-1 and J is TRBJ2-7; 11 positions agree with TRBD1. Looked up from germline, CDR1 is SGHRS and CDR2 is YFSETQ. The V gene end was trimmed by 2 bases and the J gene end by 7 bases; junction bases not matched to a gene: 8. This CDR3 region has 15 residues. The CDR3 here is CASSFSGTGGLEQYF. CDR3 bases: TGCGCCAGCAGCTTTTCCGGGACAGGGGGGCTTGAGCAGTACTTC.

This chain connects TRBV6-6 to TRBJ1-1; D is undetermined. The CDR3 is 15 residues long. Trimming removed 4 bases from V and 4 bases from J, with 16 bases in between. The germline V gene has CDR1 MNHNY and CDR2 SVGAGI (reference sequence). CDR3 loop: CASSLLDIRGTEAFF. The CDR3 DNA reads as TGTGCCAGCAGTTTACTAGACATACGGGGCACTGAAGCTTTCTTT.

This clone showed up just once. The gene calls are TRBV5-1 and TRBJ2-1, with 9 positions matching TRBD1. Germline CDR1 reads SGHRS; CDR2 reads YFSETQ. The CDR3 consists of 17 residues. With V trimmed by 0 bases and J by 6 bases, 10 bases remained unmatched. The CDR3 loop is CASSLGAGTGIFNEQFF. CDR3 bases: TGCGCCAGCAGCTTGGGGGCCGGGACAGGGATATTCAATGAGCAGTTCTTC.

The V and J genes are TRBV5-6 and TRBJ1-1; TRBD1 matches 8 bases. This CDR3 is 15 amino acids long. Per the germline V gene, CDR1 is SGHDT and CDR2 is YYEEEE. V lost 1 base, J lost 1 base, and 3 bases stayed unmatched. The CDR3, as DNA: TGTGCCAGCAGCTTGTTGGACAGGGAGAACACTGAAGCTTTCTTT. Protein product: CASSLLDRENTEAFF.

The J gene is TRBJ2-5, the V gene TRBV6-6, with D maybe TRBD1 (6 bases). In germline, CDR1 is MNHNY, CDR2 SVGAGI (reference sequence). Trimming cost V 2 bases and J 3 bases, with 10 bases left between them. The CDR3 spans 14 residues. The CDR3: CASSYTGLKETQYF. The CDR3 region has the DNA TGTGCCAGCAGTTACACAGGGTTGAAAGAGACCCAGTACTTC.